Listed below are T cell receptor beta chains from one sample, sequenced in a study of shared clonotypes between healthy human individuals. Clones were sequenced by immunoSEQ multiplex PCR, and TCRdb holds only the in-frame ones, with some missing. This table holds about 800,000 clones, 96% found once. Sequenced input: naive CD8+ T cells sorted from blood. These receptors were collected from a man aged 25-40 years in good health. The CDR3 runs from the conserved cysteine through the conserved F or W. D genes are given only for firm matches. Size is stated for part of the rows, as once, few or many counts, or as a class when the clone is expanded.

d_call j_call clone_size v_call cdr3_aa cdr3_nt
NA TRBJ2-1 NA TRBV7-2 CASSLYRNEQFF TGTGCCAGCAGCTTATACAGAAATGAGCAGTTCTTC
TRBD2 TRBJ2-7 NA TRBV28 CASPFPGLAGDSSYEQYF TGTGCCAGCCCCTTCCCGGGACTAGCGGGAGATTCCTCCTACGAGCAGTACTTC
NA TRBJ2-1 NA TRBV6-5 CASSYSSGNEQFF TGTGCCAGCAGTTACTCGTCCGGCAATGAGCAGTTCTTC
NA TRBJ2-2 once TRBV19 CASSILAVRVDRYPPGELFF TGTGCCAGTAGTATTTTGGCGGTGCGGGTAGACAGATATCCCCCCGGGGAGCTGTTTTTT
NA TRBJ2-4 once TRBV7-9 CASSPLSHREIQYF TGTGCCAGCAGCCCCCTATCGCATAGAGAGATTCAGTACTTC
TRBD1 TRBJ2-2 NA TRBV10-3 CAISGPGQGDTGELFF TGTGCCATCAGTGGCCCGGGACAGGGGGACACCGGGGAGCTGTTTTTT
NA TRBJ1-1 NA TRBV7-9 CASRFSNTEAFF TGTGCCAGCCGGTTTTCGAACACTGAAGCTTTCTTT
TRBD1 TRBJ2-5 NA TRBV7-9 CASSPPQTGGRETQYF TGTGCCAGCAGTCCCCCCCAGACAGGGGGGAGGGAGACCCAGTACTTC
NA TRBJ2-1 NA TRBV7-9 CASSLSSQDEQFF TGTGCCAGCTCCCTCAGTTCTCAGGATGAGCAGTTCTTC
TRBD2 TRBJ2-2 NA TRBV19 CASFASGTNTGELFF TGTGCCAGTTTCGCTAGCGGGACTAACACCGGGGAGCTGTTTTTT
NA TRBJ2-7 NA TRBV28 CASSPHRSLSYEQYF TGTGCCAGCAGCCCCCATCGAAGCCTCTCCTACGAGCAGTACTTC
TRBD1 TRBJ2-1 NA TRBV11-2 CASSTHRGRGYNEQFF TGTGCCAGCAGCACGCACAGGGGAAGGGGATACAATGAGCAGTTCTTC
NA TRBJ2-3 NA TRBV5-5 CASSRRGDTQYF TGTGCCAGCAGCCGCAGGGGAGATACGCAGTATTTT
TRBD2 TRBJ2-1 NA TRBV4-1 CASSQEGLGGWNEQFF TGCGCCAGCAGCCAAGAGGGACTAGGCGGGTGGAATGAGCAGTTCTTC
TRBD1 TRBJ2-3 NA TRBV9 CASSVEQGAADTQYF TGTGCCAGCAGCGTAGAACAGGGGGCCGCAGATACGCAGTATTTT
NA TRBJ1-5 NA TRBV7-9 CASSSGQNQPQHF TGTGCCAGCAGCTCAGGGCAGAATCAGCCCCAGCATTTT
NA TRBJ2-7 once TRBV27 CASSTLGEQYF TGTGCCAGCAGTACCCTGGGCGAGCAGTACTTC
NA TRBJ1-4 NA TRBV27 CASSSDGEKLFF TGTGCCAGCAGTTCAGATGGAGAAAAACTGTTTTTT
NA TRBJ2-3 NA TRBV4-1 CASSQEVGGVTDTQYF TGCGCCAGCAGCCAAGAGGTTGGGGGAGTAACAGATACGCAGTATTTT
TRBD1 TRBJ2-7 once TRBV27 CASSLGQGREQYF TGTGCCAGCAGTTTAGGACAGGGTCGCGAGCAGTACTTC
TRBD2 TRBJ2-1 NA TRBV11-3 CASSLATSARYNEQFF TGTGCCAGCAGCTTAGCGACTAGCGCCAGATACAATGAGCAGTTCTTC
TRBD1 TRBJ2-7 NA TRBV10-1 CASSESGTVNPQYF TGCGCCAGCAGTGAGTCCGGGACAGTGAACCCGCAGTACTTC
TRBD2 TRBJ2-3 once TRBV27 CASSSSGRTTDTQYF TGTGCCAGCAGTTCTAGCGGGAGGACCACAGATACGCAGTATTTT
NA TRBJ2-1 NA TRBV7-2 CASSSPGVDEQFF TGTGCCAGCAGCTCCCCCGGTGTTGATGAGCAGTTCTTC
NA TRBJ2-1 NA TRBV7-6 CASSLAEGYNEQFF TGTGCCAGCAGCTTAGCGGAGGGCTACAATGAGCAGTTCTTC
TRBD2 TRBJ2-1 NA TRBV19 CASSYLGRREGYEQFF TGTGCCAGTAGTTATCTTGGTCGGCGGGAGGGGTATGAGCAGTTCTTC
NA TRBJ2-1 NA TRBV5-1 CASSLGIAGSSYNEQFF TGCGCCAGCAGCTTGGGGATTGCGGGGAGTTCCTACAATGAGCAGTTCTTC
TRBD2 TRBJ2-1 NA TRBV10-2 CASSEELAGDNEQFF TGCGCCAGCAGTGAGGAGCTAGCGGGGGACAATGAGCAGTTCTTC
TRBD2 TRBJ2-5 NA TRBV11-2 CASSLGGTSGSQETQYF TGTGCCAGCAGCTTAGGGGGGACTAGCGGGAGTCAAGAGACCCAGTACTTC
NA TRBJ2-7 NA TRBV27 CASSLTRSYEQYF TGTGCCAGCAGTCTAACTCGATCCTACGAGCAGTACTTC
TRBD2 TRBJ2-5 few TRBV11-2 CASSASGSTGETQYF TGTGCCAGCAGCGCTAGCGGGAGTACTGGAGAGACCCAGTACTTC